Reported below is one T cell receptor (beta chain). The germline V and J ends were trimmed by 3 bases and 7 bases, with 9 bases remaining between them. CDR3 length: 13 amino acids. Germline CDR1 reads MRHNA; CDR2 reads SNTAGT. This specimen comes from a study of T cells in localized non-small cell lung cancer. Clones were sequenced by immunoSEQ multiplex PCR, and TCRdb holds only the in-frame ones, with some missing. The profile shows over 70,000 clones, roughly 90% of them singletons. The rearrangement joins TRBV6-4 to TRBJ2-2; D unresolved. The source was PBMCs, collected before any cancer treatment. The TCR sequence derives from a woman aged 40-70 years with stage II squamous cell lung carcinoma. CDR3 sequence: CASSEQSVGELFF. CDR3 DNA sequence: TGTGCCAGCAGTGAACAAAGTGTCGGGGAGCTGTTTTTT.